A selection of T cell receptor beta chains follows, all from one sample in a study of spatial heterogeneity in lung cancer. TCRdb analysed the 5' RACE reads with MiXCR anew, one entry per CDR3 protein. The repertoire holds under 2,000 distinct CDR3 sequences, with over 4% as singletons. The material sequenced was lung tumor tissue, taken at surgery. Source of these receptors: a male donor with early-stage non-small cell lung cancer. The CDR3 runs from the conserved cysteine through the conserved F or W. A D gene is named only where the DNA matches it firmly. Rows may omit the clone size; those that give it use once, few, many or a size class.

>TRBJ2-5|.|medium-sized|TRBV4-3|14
CASSQGIGGETQYF
TGCGCCAGCAGCCAAGGCATAGGCGGAGAGACCCAGTACTTC
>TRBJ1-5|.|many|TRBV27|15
CASSLEASQDQPQHF
TGTGCCAGCAGTTTAGAAGCCAGCCAGGACCAGCCCCAGCATTTT
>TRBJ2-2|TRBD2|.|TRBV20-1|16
CSARPGGLAGAGELFF
TGCAGTGCTAGACCCGGTGGGCTAGCGGGGGCCGGGGAGCTGTTTTTT
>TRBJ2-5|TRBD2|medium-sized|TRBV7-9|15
CASSSSGGMRETQYF
TGTGCCAGCAGCTCCAGCGGGGGGATGCGAGAGACCCAGTACTTC
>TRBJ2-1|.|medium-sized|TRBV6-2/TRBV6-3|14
CASSYSLTSASQFF
TGTGCCAGCAGTTACTCCCTCACCAGCGCTTCGCAGTTCTTC
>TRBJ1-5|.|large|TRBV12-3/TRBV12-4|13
CASSLAGGQPQHF
TGTGCCAGCAGTTTAGCTGGGGGACAGCCCCAGCATTTT
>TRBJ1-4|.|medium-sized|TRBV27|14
CASSLSRDQEKLFF
TGTGCCAGCAGTTTGAGCAGGGACCAAGAAAAACTGTTTTTT
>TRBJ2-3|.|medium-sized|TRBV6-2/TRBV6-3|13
CASSRDRKDTQYF
TGTGCCAGCAGCCGCGACCGAAAGGATACGCAGTATTTT
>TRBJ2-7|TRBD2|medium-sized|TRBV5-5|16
CASSYAYGTRGHEQYF
TGTGCCAGCAGCTACGCATATGGGACTAGAGGGCACGAGCAGTACTTC
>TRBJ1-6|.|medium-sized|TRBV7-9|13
CASSSRDWSPLHF
TGTGCCAGCAGCTCCAGGGACTGGTCACCCCTCCACTTT
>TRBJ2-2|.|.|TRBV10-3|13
CAIRGGDTGELFF
TGTGCCATCAGGGGTGGGGACACCGGGGAGCTGTTTTTT
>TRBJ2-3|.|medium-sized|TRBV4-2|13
CASSLDLGDTQYF
TGTGCCAGCAGTTTGGATTTAGGAGATACGCAGTATTTT
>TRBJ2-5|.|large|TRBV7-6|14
CASSLGGTRETQYF
TGTGCCAGCAGCTTAGGGGGGACCAGGGAAACCCAGTACTTC
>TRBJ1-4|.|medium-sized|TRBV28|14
CASSFGRTLEKLFF
TGTGCCAGCAGTTTCGGCCGGACTCTTGAAAAACTGTTTTTT